The clone carrying this T cell receptor beta chain was found a few times. The sample providers were healthy Caucasian people from Russia, aged roughly 6 to 95. This record comes from a study of blood T cells in healthy people across ages. Primers used in a second PCR of roughly 6 to 11 cycles were a sample-barcoded 5' primer and a J-beta primer mix. TCRdb re-called the 5' RACE reads with MiXCR, one entry per CDR3 protein. The sample includes around 1,600,000 distinct CDR3 sequences, about 45% of them seen just once. This CDR3 region has 14 residues. The ends were cut back, 6 bases at V and 2 bases at J, with 16 bases in the middle. The germline V gene encodes CDR1 SQVTM and CDR2 ANQGSEA.

This chain connects TRBV29-1 to TRBJ1-2, with D uncertain. The sequence was collected from a woman between 18 and 30 years old in good health. Sequenced material: blood. The CDR3 DNA is TGCAGCGTCACGAAGGGCAGTAGAAACTATGGCTACACCTTC. It translates to CSVTKGSRNYGYTF.